The 23 T cell receptor beta chains presented below share a single source sample, sequenced in a study of tumor-infiltrating lymphocytes in oesophageal squamous cell carcinoma. TCRdb itself ran the PCR reads through MiXCR, one entry per CDR3 protein. The sample lists 8,500 to 14,000 distinct CDR3 sequences; around 58% were seen once. The sample comprised esophageal tumor tissue. These receptors came from a male donor with esophageal squamous cell carcinoma.

The J gene is TRBJ2-7, the V gene TRBV6-1; 7 bases are a match to TRBD2. Unmatched junction bases numbered 21, after V lost 3 bases and J lost 7 bases. The germline V gene has CDR1 MNHNS and CDR2 SASEGT. This CDR3 comprises 18 residues. The CDR3 DNA reads TGTGCCAGCAGTGATGCGGGAGTCTCTTATCCCCTGTGGAAAGAGCAGTACTTC. The encoded protein is CASSDAGVSYPLWKEQYF.

This chain uses TRBV12-3 or TRBV12-4 with TRBJ2-3, with TRBD1 matching 7 bases. With the DNA end fitting TRBJ1-1 better, the J assignment may be wrong. The CDR3 has 15 amino acids. The CDR3 is CASSQPWGQGEEAFF. The CDR3 DNA sequence: TGTGCCAGCAGTCAACCATGGGGGCAGGGGGAGGAAGCTTTCTTT.

V and J are TRBV7-9 and TRBJ2-5, with 10 bases identical to TRBD2. The DNA end is more similar to TRBJ2-3, so the J call may be wrong. Germline lookup yields CDR1 SEHNR and CDR2 FQNEAQ (reference sequence). The CDR3 runs 15 residues. CDR3 sequence: CASSLVLAGADTQYF. CDR3 in DNA: TGTGCCAGCAGCTTAGTGCTAGCGGGAGCCGATACGCAGTATTTT.

The chain has TRBV28 and TRBJ2-6; D may be TRBD1 (5 bases). In germline, CDR1 is MDHEN, CDR2 SYDVKM. V gave up 6 bases and J gave up 0 bases, with 6 bases separating them. The CDR3 spans 14 residues. Here the CDR3 reads CASRTDSGANVLTF. The CDR3, as DNA: TGTGCCAGCAGGACAGACTCTGGGGCCAACGTCCTGACTTTC.

In its sample, this clonotype was seen many times. The rearrangement uses TRBV6-1 and TRBJ2-6, with D unclear. The V gene's germline CDR1 is MNHNS and CDR2 SASEGT. CDR3 size: 16 residues. V lost 7 bases and J lost 0, with 13 bases in between. Here the CDR3 DNA reads TGTGCCAGCACGAGACACCCGAACTCTGGGGCCAACGTCCTGACTTTC. It codes for CASTRHPNSGANVLTF.

This clonotype was detected a few times. The V and J genes are TRBV7-2 and TRBJ2-7; TRBD2 agrees at 11 bases. The V gene's germline CDR1 is SGHTA and CDR2 FQGNSA. V was clipped by 1 base and J by 8 bases; unmatched bases: 10. This CDR3 is built from 16 residues. The CDR3 sequence is CASSLGLLAGATKQYF. The CDR3, as DNA: TGTGCCAGCAGCTTAGGACTACTAGCGGGAGCTACTAAGCAGTACTTC.

This clonotype qualifies as medium-sized. This sequence joins TRBV10-3 and TRBJ2-1; TRBD2 matches at 7 bases. The CDR3 extends over 16 amino acids. V trimming: 0 bases; J trimming: 3 bases; junction bases outside the gene matches: 5. Germline CDR1 ENHRY, CDR2 SYGVKD. The CDR3 region is CAISESMAGDYNEQFF. CDR3 nucleotides: TGTGCCATCAGTGAGTCGATGGCGGGAGACTACAATGAGCAGTTCTTC.

The chain links TRBV13 to TRBJ2-1; D could derive from TRBD1 or TRBD2 (7 bases each). V dropped 3 bases and J dropped 6 bases, with 15 bases sitting between them. The CDR3 has 15 residues. Germline V gene lookup returns CDR1 PRHDT and CDR2 FYEKMQ (reference sequence). CDR3 DNA sequence: TGTGCCAGCAGCTTGGGAACAGGGGAGGGCAATGAGCAGTTCTTC. Translating it yields CASSLGTGEGNEQFF. Looking up the rest from reference TRBV13 and TRBJ2-1 gives the full variable domain: AAGVIQSPRHLIKEKRETATLKCYPIPRHDTVYWYQQGPGQDPQFLISFYEKMQSDKGSIPDRFSAQQFSDYHSELNMSSLELGDSALYFCASSLGTGEGNEQFFGPGTRLTVL.

For this clonotype: It is likely a read error, because the conserved phenylalanine at the end of the CDR3 is missing. The limits of the CDR3 on the DNA are not certain, so only TCRdb's listed CDR3 is given. The chain carries TRBV7-3 and TRBJ2-3. The CDR3 spans 15 amino acids, including both terminal residues. Germline lookup yields CDR1 SGHTA and CDR2 FQGTGA. The CDR3 spells CASSLTVSSYNEQFL.

V gene TRBV12-3 or TRBV12-4 combines with J gene TRBJ2-1, with D unresolved. Trimming took 6 bases from V and 4 from J, leaving 22 bases between them. The CDR3 is 17 residues long. CDR3 nucleotide sequence: TGTGCCAGCAGCTACGCAGGCAGCAGTTTGGAATACAATGAGCAGTTCTTC. This codes for CASSYAGSSLEYNEQFF.

This clonotype was recorded once. The V call is TRBV7-2, the J call TRBJ2-1, with TRBD1 matching 9 bases. The length of the CDR3 is 16 residues. Germline trimming cut 1 base from V and 8 bases from J; bases unmatched to any gene: 9. Per germline, CDR1 SGHTA and CDR2 FQGNSA. DNA of the CDR3: TGTGCCAGCAGCTTAGGGCGGGACAGGGCTTTGGATGAGCAGTTCTTC. Translation gives CASSLGRDRALDEQFF.

The genes are TRBV7-9 and TRBJ2-5; D not resolved. CDR3 length equals 11 residues. Trimming removed 4 bases from V and 0 bases from J, with 0 bases in between. CDR1 is SEHNR, CDR2 FQNEAQ, per germline (reference sequence). CDR3: CASSYQETQYF. The CDR3, as DNA: TGTGCCAGCAGCTACCAAGAGACCCAGTACTTC.

With respect to this clonotype: One base away lies a much larger clone, so this may be a sequencing read error. The chain has TRBV6-1 and TRBJ2-4, with 15 bases fitting TRBD2. With 0 bases clipped from V and 13 bases from J, the junction kept 10 bases outside the gene matches. There are 17 residues in the CDR3. Germline-derived CDR1 and CDR2 are MNHNS and SASEGT. The CDR3: CASSEAVGLAGGDEQYF. The CDR3 nucleotides read TGTGCCAGCAGTGAAGCGGTTGGACTAGCGGGAGGGGATGAGCAGTACTTC.

The chain carries TRBV7-2 and TRBJ1-1; possible D gene TRBD1, 6 bases. The CDR3 contains 14 residues. Germline loops: CDR1 SGHTA, CDR2 FQGNSA. Trimming took 5 bases from V and 8 from J, leaving 18 bases between them. The CDR3 loop is CASSTHTGHKEAFF. The CDR3 nucleotides read TGTGCCAGCAGCACGCACACAGGGCATAAGGAAGCTTTCTTT. The complete variable domain, with remaining parts taken from reference TRBV7-2 and TRBJ1-1, reads GAGVSQSPSNKVTEKGKDVELRCDPISGHTALYWYRQSLGQGLEFLIYFQGNSAPDKSGLPSDRFSAERTGGSVSTLTIQRTQQEDSAVYLCASSTHTGHKEAFFGQGTRLTVV.

V and J are TRBV7-3 and TRBJ2-4; D remains unclear. The assigned J gene may be wrong: the sequence end matches TRBJ2-7 better. CDR1 is SGHTA and CDR2 is FQGTGA in the germline V gene. The CDR3 is 14 amino acids. The DNA of the CDR3 is TGTGCCAGCAGCCTCGGGTCGGAAACCTACGAGCAGTACTTC. Its protein product is CASSLGSETYEQYF.

This clonotype was picked up one time. Given the absence of the conserved phenylalanine or tryptophan at the CDR3 end, a read error is likely. The chain's CDR3 is CASSSKQTQYC. CDR3 DNA: TGTGCCAGCAGCTCTAAACAGACCCAGTACTGC. The V gene is TRBV11-2, the J gene TRBJ2-5; D is uncertain. CDR3 length: 11 residues. The germline V gene encodes CDR1 SGHAT and CDR2 FQNNGV. Between the trimmed V and J ends, which lost 4 bases and 6 bases, there was a span of 6 bases.

This clonotype was seen only a few times. The chain couples TRBV6-1 to TRBJ2-3; TRBD1 matches 7 bases. CDR1 is MNHNS and CDR2 is SASEGT in the germline V gene. There are 14 residues in the CDR3. Germline trimming cut 6 bases from V and 1 base from J; bases unmatched to any gene: 4. The CDR3 nucleotides read TGTGCCAGCAGCCACGGGACAGGCACAGATACGCAGTATTTT. Protein: CASSHGTGTDTQYF.

The rearrangement joins TRBV7-3 to TRBJ2-1; D gene ambiguous. The J call is in doubt because the DNA end fits TRBJ2-7 better. CDR1 SGHTA and CDR2 FQGTGA come from the germline V gene. The CDR3 is made up of 14 amino acids. This chain's CDR3 is CASSLRPYGDTQYF. DNA for the CDR3: TGTGCCAGCAGCTTACGCCCTTATGGAGATACGCAGTACTTC.

This rearrangement joins TRBV6-1 to TRBJ2-5, with TRBD2 as a possible D gene (6 bases). The J call may be faulty, since TRBJ2-1 better matches the DNA end. This CDR3 comprises 15 residues. Germline CDR1 reads MNHNS; CDR2 reads SASEGT. In DNA, the CDR3 is TGTGCCAGCAGATTTAAGGGAACTAGCCGCGATGAGCAGTTCTTC. Its translation: CASRFKGTSRDEQFF.

DNA of the CDR3: TGCGCCAGCTTCATTACGGGGGGCAATGAGCAGTTCTTC. It yields the protein CASFITGGNEQFF. The chain is built from TRBV5-1 and TRBJ2-1; TRBD2 aligns across 7 bases. The CDR3 spans 13 residues. The germline CDR1 and CDR2 sequences are SGHRS and YFSETQ. The ends lost 7 bases at V and 6 bases at J; junction bases unmatched: 7.

This chain links TRBV6-9 with TRBJ2-5; no clear D. TRBJ2-3 matches the DNA end more closely, so the J call is doubtful. CDR3 length: 13 residues. Germline assignment: CDR1 MNHGY and CDR2 SVAAGI. The CDR3 DNA reads TGTGCCAGCAGTTACTTCTGGACCGATACGCAGTATTTT. Translation: CASSYFWTDTQYF.

J is TRBJ2-5 and V is TRBV7-2; D not certain. This CDR3 spans 13 amino acids. V lost 5 bases to trimming and J lost 1 base, with 8 bases between them. In germline, CDR1 is SGHTA, CDR2 FQGNSA. In DNA form, the CDR3 reads TGTGCCAGCAGCGCTTTGACCCAAGAGACCCAGTACTTC. Encoded protein: CASSALTQETQYF.

This clonotype was counted between two and nine times. J is TRBJ2-5 and V is TRBV3-1; D gene unclear. CDR1 is LGHDT and CDR2 is YNNKEL in the germline V gene (reference sequence). V was shortened by 2 bases and J by 11 bases, with 12 bases between the two germline ends. The CDR3 extends over 12 amino acids. CDR3 coding DNA: TGTGCCAGCAGCCAATCGATTACTGAGCAGTACTTC. It encodes CASSQSITEQYF.